This TCR beta chain was identified during a study of metastatic and nonmetastatic thyroid tumors. Study information: Where malignant and benign thyroid patients were concerned, repertoires were compared across blood and tumor or nodule tissue. Study results and caveats: Reports indicated that malignant thyroid tumors showed significantly higher TCR beta diversity than benign nodules did, in blood and tumor.

TCRdb re-clonotyped the PCR reads through MiXCR. In the table there are 30,000 to 35,000 clones, around 28% of which are singletons. This clone was counted at least ten times. Its antigen is unknown. Until they underwent thyroid surgery, no patient had received any treatment. Trimming cost V 1 base and J 6 bases; bases outside gene matches: 3. This CDR3 is built from 16 residues. Germline lookup yields CDR1 LGHDT and CDR2 YNNKEL (reference sequence). J is TRBJ2-2 and V is TRBV3-1; 12 bases are shared with TRBD2. The sample was blood. The receptor was isolated from a female donor with papillary thyroid cancer or a benign thyroid nodule (not recorded which). Some clones in this sample may be carry-over from other donors' samples. The CDR3 spells CASSQAASGRAGELFF. CDR3 nucleotides: TGTGCCAGCAGCCAAGCGGCTAGCGGGAGGGCCGGGGAGCTGTTTTTT.